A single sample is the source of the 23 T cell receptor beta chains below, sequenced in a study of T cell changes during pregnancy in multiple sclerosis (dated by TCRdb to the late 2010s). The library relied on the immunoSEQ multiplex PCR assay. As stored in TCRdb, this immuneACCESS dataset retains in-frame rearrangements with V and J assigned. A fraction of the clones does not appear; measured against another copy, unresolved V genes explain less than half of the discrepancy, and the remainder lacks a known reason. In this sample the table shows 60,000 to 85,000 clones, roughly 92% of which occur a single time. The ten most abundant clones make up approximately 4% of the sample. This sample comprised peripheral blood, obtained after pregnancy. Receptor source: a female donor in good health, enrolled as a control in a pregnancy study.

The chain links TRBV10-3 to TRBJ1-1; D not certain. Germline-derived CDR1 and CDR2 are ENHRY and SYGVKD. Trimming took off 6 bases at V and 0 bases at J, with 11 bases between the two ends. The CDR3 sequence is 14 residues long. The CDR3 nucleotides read TGTGCCATCAGCGCCAGAGGCTTGAACACTGAAGCTTTCTTT. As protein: CAISARGLNTEAFF.

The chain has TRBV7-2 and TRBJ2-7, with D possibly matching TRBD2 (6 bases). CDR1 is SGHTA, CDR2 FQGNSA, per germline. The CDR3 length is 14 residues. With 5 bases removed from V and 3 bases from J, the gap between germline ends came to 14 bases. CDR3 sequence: CASSPTREHYEQYF. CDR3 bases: TGTGCCAGCAGCCCGACTAGGGAACACTACGAGCAGTACTTC.

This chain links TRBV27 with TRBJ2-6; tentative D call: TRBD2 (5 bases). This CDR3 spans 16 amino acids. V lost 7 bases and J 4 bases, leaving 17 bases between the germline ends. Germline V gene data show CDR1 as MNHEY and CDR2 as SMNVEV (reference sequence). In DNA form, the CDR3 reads TGTGCCAGCACCCAACGTTCGGGGTTCGGGGCCAACGTCCTGACTTTC. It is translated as CASTQRSGFGANVLTF.

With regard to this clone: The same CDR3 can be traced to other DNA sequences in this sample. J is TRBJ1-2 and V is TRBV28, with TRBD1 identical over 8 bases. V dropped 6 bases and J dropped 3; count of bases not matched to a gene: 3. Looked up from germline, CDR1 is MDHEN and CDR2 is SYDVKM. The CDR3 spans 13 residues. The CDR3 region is CASSPDRDYGYTF. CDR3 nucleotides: TGTGCCAGCAGCCCGGACAGGGACTATGGCTACACCTTC.

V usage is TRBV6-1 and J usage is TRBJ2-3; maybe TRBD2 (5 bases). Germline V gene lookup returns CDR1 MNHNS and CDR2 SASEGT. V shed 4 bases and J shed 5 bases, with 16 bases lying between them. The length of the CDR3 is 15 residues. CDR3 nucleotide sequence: TGTGCCAGCAGTGGGACCGGGAACCACATAGATACGCAGTATTTT. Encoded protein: CASSGTGNHIDTQYF.

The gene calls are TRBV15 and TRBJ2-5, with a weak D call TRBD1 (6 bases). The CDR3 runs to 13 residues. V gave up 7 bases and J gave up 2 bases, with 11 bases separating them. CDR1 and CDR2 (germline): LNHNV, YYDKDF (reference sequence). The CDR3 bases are TGTGCCACCACGACAGGTATACAAGAGACCCAGTACTTC. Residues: CATTTGIQETQYF.

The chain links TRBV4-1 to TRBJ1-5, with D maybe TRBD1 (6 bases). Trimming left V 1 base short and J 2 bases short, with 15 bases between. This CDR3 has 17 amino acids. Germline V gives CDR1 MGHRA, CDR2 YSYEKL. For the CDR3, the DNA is TGCGCCAGCAGCCAAGGGGGTGGGGGGGCTGGCAATCAGCCCCAGCATTTT. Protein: CASSQGGGGAGNQPQHF.

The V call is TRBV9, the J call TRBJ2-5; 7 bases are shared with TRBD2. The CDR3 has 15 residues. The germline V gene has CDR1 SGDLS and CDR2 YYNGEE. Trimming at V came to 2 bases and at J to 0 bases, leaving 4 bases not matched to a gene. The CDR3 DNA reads TGTGCCAGCAGCGTGTCTAGCGGTTACCAAGAGACCCAGTACTTC. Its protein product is CASSVSSGYQETQYF.

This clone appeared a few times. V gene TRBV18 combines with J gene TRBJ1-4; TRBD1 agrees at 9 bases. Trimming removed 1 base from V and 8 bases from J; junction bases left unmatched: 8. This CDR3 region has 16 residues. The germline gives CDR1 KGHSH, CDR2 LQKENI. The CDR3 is CASSPLRDRDAEKLFF. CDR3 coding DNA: TGTGCCAGCTCACCACTGCGGGACAGGGACGCAGAAAAACTGTTTTTT. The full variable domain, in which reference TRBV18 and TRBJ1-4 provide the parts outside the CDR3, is NAGVMQNPRHLVRRRGQEARLRCSPMKGHSHVYWYRQLPEEGLKFMVYLQKENIIDESGMPKERFSAEFPKEGPSILRIQQVVRGDSAAYFCASSPLRDRDAEKLFFGSGTQLSVL.

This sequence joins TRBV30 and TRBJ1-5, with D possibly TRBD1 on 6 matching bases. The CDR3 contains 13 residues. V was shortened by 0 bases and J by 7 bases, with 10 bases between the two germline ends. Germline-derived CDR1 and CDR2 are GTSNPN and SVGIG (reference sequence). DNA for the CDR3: TGTGCCTGGAGTGTGGAAGGGGGACAGCCCCAGCATTTT. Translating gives CAWSVEGGQPQHF.

The CDR3 loop is CASRAPGILYGYTF. The DNA of the CDR3 is TGTGCCAGCAGGGCCCCAGGGATCCTCTATGGCTACACCTTC. The chain joins TRBV28 to TRBJ1-2, with D tentatively TRBD1 (5 bases). The germline gives CDR1 MDHEN, CDR2 SYDVKM. V lost 6 bases and J 4 bases, leaving 15 bases between the germline ends. The CDR3 spans 14 residues.

The CDR3 reads CASTPTSAQPQHF. DNA for the CDR3: TGTGCCAGCACCCCGACATCGGCTCAGCCCCAGCATTTT. The V call is TRBV6-1, the J call TRBJ1-5, with D unclear. This CDR3 spans 13 amino acids. Trimming cost V 7 bases and J 6 bases, with 13 bases left between them. The V gene's germline CDR1 is MNHNS and CDR2 SASEGT.

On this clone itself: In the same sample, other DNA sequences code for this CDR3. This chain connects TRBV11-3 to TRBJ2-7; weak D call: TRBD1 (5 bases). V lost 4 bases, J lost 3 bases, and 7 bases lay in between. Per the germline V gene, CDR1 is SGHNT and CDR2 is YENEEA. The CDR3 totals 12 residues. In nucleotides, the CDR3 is TGTGCCAGCAGCTCAACAGGCTACGAGCAGTACTTC. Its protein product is CASSSTGYEQYF.

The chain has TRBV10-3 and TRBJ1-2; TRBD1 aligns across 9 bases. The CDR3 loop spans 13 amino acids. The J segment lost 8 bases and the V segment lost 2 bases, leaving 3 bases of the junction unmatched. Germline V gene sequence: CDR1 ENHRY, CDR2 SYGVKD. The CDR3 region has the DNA TGTGCCATCAGTGAGGAGGACAGGGGAGGCTACACCTTC. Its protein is CAISEEDRGGYTF.

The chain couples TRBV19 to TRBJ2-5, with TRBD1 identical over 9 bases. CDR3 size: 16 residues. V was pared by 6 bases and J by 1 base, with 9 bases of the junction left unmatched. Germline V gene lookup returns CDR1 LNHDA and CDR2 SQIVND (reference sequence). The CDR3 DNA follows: TGTGCCAGTAGCCCCACGGACAGGGGCTTCCAAGAGACCCAGTACTTC. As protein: CASSPTDRGFQETQYF.

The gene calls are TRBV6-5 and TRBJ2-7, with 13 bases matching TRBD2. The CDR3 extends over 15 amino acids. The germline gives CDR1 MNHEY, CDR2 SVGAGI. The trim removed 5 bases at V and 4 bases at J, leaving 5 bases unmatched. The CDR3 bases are TGTGCCAGCAGTACCCGGACTAGCGGGGGATACGAGCAGTACTTC. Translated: CASSTRTSGGYEQYF.

CDR3 amino acids: CASSLVAGGQDTQYF. DNA for the CDR3: TGTGCCAGCAGCTTAGTAGCGGGGGGGCAAGATACGCAGTATTTT. The V call is TRBV11-3, the J call TRBJ2-3; 11 bases fit TRBD2. The CDR3 runs 15 residues. Germline CDR1 SGHNT, CDR2 YENEEA. Losses at the gene ends were 1 base for V and 5 bases for J; bases not matched to a gene: 2.

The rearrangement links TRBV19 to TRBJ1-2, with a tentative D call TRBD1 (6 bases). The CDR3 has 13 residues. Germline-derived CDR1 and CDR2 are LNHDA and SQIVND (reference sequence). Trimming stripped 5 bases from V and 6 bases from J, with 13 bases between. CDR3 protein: CASSPRDKDGYTF. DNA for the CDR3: TGTGCCAGTAGTCCCCGGGACAAGGATGGCTACACCTTC. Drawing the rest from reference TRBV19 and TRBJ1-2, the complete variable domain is DGGITQSPKYLFRKEGQNVTLSCEQNLNHDAMYWYRQDPGQGLRLIYYSQIVNDFQKGDIAEGYSVSREKKESFPLTVTSAQKNPTAFYLCASSPRDKDGYTFGSGTRLTVV.

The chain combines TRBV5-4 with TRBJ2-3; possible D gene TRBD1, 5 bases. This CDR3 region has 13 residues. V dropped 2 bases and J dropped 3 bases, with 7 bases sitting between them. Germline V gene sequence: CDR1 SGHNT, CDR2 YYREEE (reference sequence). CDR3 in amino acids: CASSLQDTDTQYF. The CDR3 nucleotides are TGTGCCAGCAGCTTACAGGATACAGATACGCAGTATTTT.

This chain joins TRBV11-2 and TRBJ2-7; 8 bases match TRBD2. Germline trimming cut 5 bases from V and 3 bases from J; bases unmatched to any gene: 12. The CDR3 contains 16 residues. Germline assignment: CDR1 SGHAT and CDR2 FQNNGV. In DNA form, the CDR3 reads TGTGCCAGCAGCGAGCACGGACTAGCAACTCACTACGAGCAGTACTTC. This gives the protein CASSEHGLATHYEQYF.

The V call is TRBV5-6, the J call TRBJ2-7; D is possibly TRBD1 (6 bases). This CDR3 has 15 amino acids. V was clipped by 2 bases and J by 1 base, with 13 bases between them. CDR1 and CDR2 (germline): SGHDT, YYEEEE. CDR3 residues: CASSFPGTQSYEQYF. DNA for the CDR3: TGTGCCAGCAGCTTCCCCGGGACACAGTCCTACGAGCAGTACTTC.

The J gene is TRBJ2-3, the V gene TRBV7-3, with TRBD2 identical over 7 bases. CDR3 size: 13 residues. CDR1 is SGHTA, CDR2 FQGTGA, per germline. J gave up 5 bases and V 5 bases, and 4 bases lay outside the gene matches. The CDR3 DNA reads TGTGCCAGCAGCCTGACGGGGGGAGATACGCAGTATTTT. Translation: CASSLTGGDTQYF.

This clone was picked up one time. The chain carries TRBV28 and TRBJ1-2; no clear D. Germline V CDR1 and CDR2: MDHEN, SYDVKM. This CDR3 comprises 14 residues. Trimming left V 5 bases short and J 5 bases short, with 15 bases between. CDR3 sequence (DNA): TGTGCCAGCAGTCCCATCAGGTCGGGGTATGGCTACACCTTC. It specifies CASSPIRSGYGYTF.